This TCR beta chain originates from a study of regulatory T cells in long-lasting Graves disease. Overall study results and limits: Persistent patients shared fewer than 3,500 public clonotypes among themselves. Newly diagnosed patients shared fewer, at nearly 1,000. Newly diagnosed disease favored TRBV20-1 and TRBJ2-1 over persistent disease.

Documented time point: newly diagnosed GD, antithyroid drugs for less than 3 months. From RNA extracted from PBMCs, the TCR library was made. Trimming took off 3 bases at V and 8 bases at J, with 10 bases between the two ends. This CDR3 has 11 amino acids. From germline, CDR1 is SQVTM and CDR2 ANQGSEA. Of note for this clonotype: The antigen remains unidentified.

Combining iRepertoire HTBI primers with Arm-PCR of CDR3 regions, the authors built TCR beta libraries. TCRdb itself ran the multiplex PCR reads through MiXCR, one entry per CDR3 protein. The table has about 420,000 distinct CDR3 sequences, 16% seen once; the top ten hold about 25%. These records were also assigned to another study, of T cells in Graves' hyperthyroidism and ophthalmopathy.

Material: peripheral blood mononuclear cells (PBMCs), obtained at new diagnosis, from a patient treated with antithyroid drugs. This rearrangement joins TRBV29-1 to TRBJ2-5; D might be TRBD2 (5 bases). The sequence derives from a woman in her late teens or twenties with Graves disease. CDR3 sequence reads: CSVEGSDTQYF. The CDR3 DNA sequence: TGCAGCGTTGAGGGGAGTGACACCCAGTACTTC.